Sequencing of this TCR beta chain was carried out in a study of human T cells and chemical hapten exposure (dated by TCRdb to the early 2020s). Concerning the study at large: For sensitization, 2% DPC in acetone was applied to a roughly 2 cm by roughly 2 cm area of upper inner arm skin. Throughout the study period of roughly five months, patients also received therapeutic DPC doses to the scalp every week. Blood was sampled from patients pre-sensitization (week 0) and at 2, 6 and about 24 weeks after DPC sensitization. About 27 alopecia patients gave blood for TCR sequencing at one to four time points (pre-sensitization, 2, 6 and 24 weeks). The patient cohort, mostly female, included alopecia areata with under or over 50% scalp involvement, alopecia totalis and alopecia universalis. The study tracked peripheral blood TCR repertoire changes in vivo during primary and secondary sensitization to the hapten diphenylcyclopropenone (DPC) in alopecia patients. Libraries were pooled for sequencing, and variation in per-sample TCR yields was attributed mainly to small differences in library volumes within the pool. Patch testing was done on the upper back using Finn chambers containing 0.01% DPC, and results were scored after 6 days according to International Contact Dermatitis Research Group standards.

Library generation was performed with RACE. The instrument given in TCRdb is NextSeq 500. During library preparation, unique molecular identifiers were attached to individual cDNA molecules so that TCRs could be counted in a quantitative, reproducible way. For every blood RNA sample, sequencing covered both the TCR alpha and TCR beta chains. As for how the authors treated the data: A median of around 100,000 TCRs per sample was observed, with a range of roughly 23,224 to 750,000. V, J and CDR3 annotation of the TCR reads was performed with the Decombinator software suite. To make PS versus PT1 abundance plots, every sample was subsampled to the same number of TCRs (28,000). TCRs were defined as expanded if absent before sensitization and observed at least eight times at the 2-week time point. Through fastp at Q25 and MiXCR, TCRdb rebuilt clones from the public reads, retaining in-frame beta chains. Identical CDR3 protein sequences are pooled into one entry, listed with their most common genes and DNA. The V and J calls and clone size come from TCRdb's table, not from the authors' own analysis. Recorded for this sample are some 400,000 distinct CDR3 sequences; approximately 4.4% of them occurred a single time. The ten largest make up about 2.2% of the sample.

The germline V gene encodes CDR1 DFQATT and CDR2 SNEGSKA (reference sequence). From cysteine to phenylalanine, the CDR3 is 13 amino acids long. Only the CDR3 portion is preserved as DNA: 39 bases, with reading frame beginning at the first base. V ends up 5 bases short and J 1 base short, with an unmatched junction base count of 4. Read against the paper, the sample's time point label means: patch test 1, 2 weeks after DPC sensitization. The sample's treatment or condition label, decoded: therapeutic diphenylcyclopropenone sensitization with weekly scalp DPC. At each patch-test visit, blood was drawn before the patch test was applied. To be eligible, patients had to be aged 18 to 70, diagnosed with alopecia and judged suitable for DPC therapy, while pregnant patients were excluded. Total RNA was isolated from unfractionated whole blood collected in Tempus Blood RNA tubes. The paper as a whole reports these results and caveats: Patch test score was positively correlated with the number of PT1 expanded TCRs, with significance at thresholds 8, 16 and 32 but not at 4. All patients had alopecia, a presumed autoimmune disease, so their immune response might differ from that of healthy individuals. DPC sensitization did not change the number of TCRs with a frequency above 1 in 1000, and there was no evidence of changes in global repertoire structure. Compared with pre-sensitization or healthy control sets, expanded TCRs formed significantly more large CDR3 similarity clusters, which is consistent with antigen-driven responses. After repeated subsampling, changes were observed in the strength of the expansion versus patch-test correlation and in the threshold at which the correlation became significant.

As concerns this clonotype: The specificity of this receptor is unknown. No much larger clone exists at a distance of one base, and base qualities are not known.

This clonotype originated in a woman between 45 and 60 years old with alopecia areata. Some clones in this sample may be carry-over from other donors' samples. The V and J segments used are TRBV20-1 and TRBJ2-7, with 8 bases in between that match TRBD1. Sequences were derived from whole blood, sampled in connection with sensitization to the hapten diphenylcyclopropenone (DPC). The DNA sequence is given as TGCAGTGCTGGGACAGGTACTTCCTACGAGCAGTACTTC. This encodes CSAGTGTSYEQYF.